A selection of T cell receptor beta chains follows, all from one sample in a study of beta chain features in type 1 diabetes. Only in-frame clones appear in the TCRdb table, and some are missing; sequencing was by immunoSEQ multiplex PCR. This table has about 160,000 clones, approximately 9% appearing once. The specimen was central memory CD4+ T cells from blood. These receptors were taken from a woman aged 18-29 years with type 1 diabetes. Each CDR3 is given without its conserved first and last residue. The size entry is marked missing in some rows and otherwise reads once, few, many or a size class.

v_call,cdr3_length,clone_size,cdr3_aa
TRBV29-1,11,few,SAGLGTGATQY
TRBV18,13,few,ASSLGSGTGEEQY
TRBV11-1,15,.,ASSLKLAGEGTGELF
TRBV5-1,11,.,ASSYGATGELF
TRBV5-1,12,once,ASSPRQASYEQY
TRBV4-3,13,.,ASSRDRNSYNEQF
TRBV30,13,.,AWSLTGSGANVLT
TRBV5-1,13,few,ASSLAAATNEKLF
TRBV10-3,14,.,AISDPISGSSDTQY
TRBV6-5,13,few,ASSYSFRGRQPQH
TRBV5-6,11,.,ASSWGRGETQY
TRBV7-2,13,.,ASSFDRGPHNEQF
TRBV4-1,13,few,ASSPPGGRINEQF
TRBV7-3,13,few,ASSPLSSGANVLT
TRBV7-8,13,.,ASSLSGQGEYGYT
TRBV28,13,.,ASSPGTGRHQPQH
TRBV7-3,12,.,ASSLSPVTDTQY
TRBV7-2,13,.,ASSLEGRGYNEQF
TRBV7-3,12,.,ASSPYYGANVLT
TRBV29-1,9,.,SCLAAHGYT
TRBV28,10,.,ASSRGAYEQY